The subject of this entry is one T cell receptor (beta chain). Its antigen is not known. This sample was included in a study of cytotoxic CD8 clonotypes in ibrutinib-treated CLL. Library input was about 2 micrograms of DNA from cryopreserved PBMCs. The trim removed 4 bases at V and 13 bases at J, leaving 10 bases unmatched. CDR3 length equals 13 residues. Germline V gene data show CDR1 as SGHRS and CDR2 as YFSETQ. Broader study findings: Public clonotypes occurred uncommonly; on treatment, they contracted or remained stable. Rising at ibrutinib response, clonality subsequently fell back toward baseline at progression.

TCRdb keeps only in-frame clones here, not all; method: immunoSEQ multiplex PCR. Of fewer than 25,000 clones in the sample, just under 70% were seen once. V is TRBV5-1 and J is TRBJ2-7, with 11 bases matching TRBD2. This clonotype was obtained from a human donor with chronic lymphocytic leukemia. The specimen comprised PBMCs, sampled after 24 months of ibrutinib treatment. CDR3 DNA: TGCGCCAGCAGCCCAGAGGGACTAGCGGCAACATACTTC. This gives the protein CASSPEGLAATYF. Drawing the rest from reference TRBV5-1 and TRBJ2-7, the complete variable domain is KAGVTQTPRYLIKTRGQQVTLSCSPISGHRSVSWYQQTPGQGLQFLFEYFSETQRNKGNFPGRFSGRQFSNSRSEMNVSTLELGDSALYLCASSPEGLAATYFGPGTRLTVT.